The 26 T cell receptor beta chains given below trace back to one sample, sequenced in a study of T cells after yellow fever vaccination (dated by TCRdb to 2018 to 2020). The method was 5' RACE. TCRdb shows the sequencer as Illumina HiSeq 2500. The public reads were run again by TCRdb, first through fastp at Q25 and then through MiXCR, and only productive beta chains were kept. Rows with a matching CDR3 protein are joined into one entry that keeps the most common DNA and genes. The sample table contains a few hundred thousand distinct CDR3 sequences; only one count was recorded for 6.8% of them. Clones ranked in the top ten supply over 15% of the sample. Sample treatment or condition, as interpreted from the label and publication: live attenuated yellow fever vaccine strain. Specimen: PBMCs, collected more than 35 days after the first yellow fever vaccination. The receptors here all came from a man younger than 35 who received the YFV17D yellow fever vaccine.

The gene calls are TRBV7-8 and TRBJ1-6; D might be TRBD1 (5 bases). Per germline, CDR1 SGHVS and CDR2 FQNEAQ. V gave up 1 base and J gave up 7 bases, with 17 bases separating them. The CDR3 sequence is 17 residues long. The CDR3 region is CASSLVKGRLTNSPLHF. CDR3 nucleotides: TGTGCCAGCAGCTTAGTTAAGGGGCGCTTAACCAATTCACCCCTCCACTTT.

The sample holds a few counts of this clonotype. This chain connects TRBV20-1 to TRBJ2-7, with TRBD1 as a possible D gene (6 bases). The germline V gene encodes CDR1 DFQATT and CDR2 SNEGSKA (reference sequence). Trimming took off 0 bases at V and 1 base at J, with 13 bases between the two ends. The length of the CDR3 is 15 residues. The CDR3 region is CSARDPGVRSYEQYF. The CDR3 region has the DNA TGCAGTGCTAGAGATCCAGGGGTTCGATCCTACGAGCAGTACTTC.

The chain's CDR3 is CASSLGTSGAGETQYF. In DNA, the CDR3 is TGCGCCAGCAGCCTCGGGACTAGCGGGGCAGGAGAGACCCAGTACTTC. The rearrangement uses TRBV5-1 and TRBJ2-5, with TRBD2 matching over 13 bases. Germline CDR1 is SGHRS and CDR2 is YFSETQ. Trimming cost V 4 bases and J 4 bases; bases outside gene matches: 7. The CDR3 is 16 amino acids.

In this sample, this clonotype turned up many times. The rearrangement uses TRBV28 and TRBJ2-7; possible D gene TRBD1, 5 bases. Trimming removed 4 bases from V and 3 bases from J, with 7 bases in between. There are 12 residues in the CDR3. In germline, CDR1 is MDHEN, CDR2 SYDVKM. CDR3 protein: CASSSDSYEQYV. In DNA, the CDR3 is TGTGCCAGCAGTTCAGACAGCTACGAGCAGTACGTC.

In this sample, this clonotype turned up a few times. V and J are TRBV5-4 and TRBJ1-2, with TRBD1 as a possible D gene (5 bases). The CDR3 runs to 16 residues. CDR1 is SGHNT and CDR2 is YYREEE in the germline V gene (reference sequence). Trimming pared 5 bases from V and 1 base from J, leaving 18 bases between. CDR3 bases: TGTGCCAGCAGGATTGGGACGGGAGCTGTTAACTATGGCTACACCTTC. Translation gives CASRIGTGAVNYGYTF.

This clonotype was counted ten times or more. The chain joins TRBV6-1 to TRBJ2-1, with TRBD2 matching 9 bases. Trimming at V came to 8 bases and at J to 0 bases, leaving 5 bases not matched to a gene. The germline CDR1 and CDR2 sequences are MNHNS and SASEGT. This CDR3 comprises 15 residues. The CDR3 reads CASGSGGVSYNEQFF. Here the CDR3 DNA reads TGTGCCAGCGGTAGCGGGGGTGTCTCCTACAATGAGCAGTTCTTC.

Turning to this clonotype: The germline gene is not matched at one end of the junction; a read error may be the cause. DNA for the CDR3: TGCAGCGTTGATAGAGACTACTCTGGAAACAGCATATATTTT. This translates into CSVDRDYSGNSIYF. V is TRBV29-1 and J is TRBJ1-3, with D uncertain. The germline V gene has CDR1 SQVTM and CDR2 ANQGSEA. The CDR3 totals 14 residues. The full variable domain, in which reference TRBV29-1 and TRBJ1-3 provide the parts outside the CDR3, is SAVISQKPSRDICQRGTSLTIQCQVDSQVTMMFWYRQQPGQSLTLIATANQGSEATYESGFVIDKFPISRPNLTFSTLTVSNMSPEDSSIYLCSVDRDYSGNSIYFGEGSWLTVV.

This clonotype appeared many times. The V and J genes are TRBV5-1 and TRBJ1-1; the D is unclear. The ends were cut back, 0 bases at V and 0 bases at J, with 3 bases in the middle. The CDR3 extends over 13 amino acids. Germline V gene sequence: CDR1 SGHRS, CDR2 YFSETQ. DNA for the CDR3: TGCGCCAGCAGCTTGGAATTGAACACTGAAGCTTTCTTT. Amino acid sequence: CASSLELNTEAFF.

The sample holds a few counts of this clonotype. The V call is TRBV15, the J call TRBJ2-3; D possibly corresponds to TRBD1 (7 bases). V lost 3 bases and J lost 5, with 15 bases in between. CDR1 and CDR2 from the germline V gene are LNHNV and YYDKDF (reference sequence). The CDR3 has 15 residues. The CDR3 sequence is CATSREGQRQDTQYF. The CDR3, as DNA: TGTGCCACCAGCAGGGAGGGACAGCGGCAAGATACGCAGTATTTT.

This clonotype occurred many times. The chain couples TRBV5-1 to TRBJ1-2; D is ambiguous. The CDR3 sequence is 15 residues long. Germline values: CDR1 SGHRS, CDR2 YFSETQ. Deletions cut 7 bases from V and 4 bases from J, with 20 bases between. The CDR3 sequence: CASHREAGSFYGYTF. CDR3 DNA: TGCGCCAGCCACAGAGAAGCCGGGTCCTTCTATGGCTACACCTTC.

The rearrangement joins TRBV5-1 to TRBJ2-1; tentatively, D is TRBD1 or TRBD2 (5 bases each). Germline values: CDR1 SGHRS, CDR2 YFSETQ. Trimming stripped 0 bases from V and 5 bases from J, with 15 bases between. The CDR3 spans 16 residues. DNA for the CDR3: TGCGCCAGCAGCTTGGCCGGGACGCCGACCGACAATGAGCAGTTCTTC. Its translation is CASSLAGTPTDNEQFF. Full variable domain (remainder filled in from reference TRBV5-1 and TRBJ2-1): KAGVTQTPRYLIKTRGQQVTLSCSPISGHRSVSWYQQTPGQGLQFLFEYFSETQRNKGNFPGRFSGRQFSNSRSEMNVSTLELGDSALYLCASSLAGTPTDNEQFFGPGTRLTVL.

This clonotype showed up just a few times. The chain links TRBV6-1 to TRBJ1-1; the match to TRBD1 covers 7 bases. The CDR3 spans 14 residues. The junction had 4 bases not matched to a gene; V was cut back by 5 bases and J by 1 base. The germline CDR1 and CDR2 sequences are MNHNS and SASEGT. The CDR3 is CASSRQGANTEAFF. CDR3 bases: TGTGCCAGCAGTCGACAGGGCGCGAACACTGAAGCTTTCTTT.

This clonotype was observed at least ten times. V is TRBV12-3 or TRBV12-4 and J is TRBJ2-5; either TRBD1 or TRBD2 may fit D (6 bases each). This CDR3 has 15 amino acids. V lost 4 bases, J lost 5 bases, and 17 bases lay in between. The CDR3 here is CASSWDGGGGETQYF. For the CDR3, the DNA is TGTGCCAGCAGTTGGGATGGTGGAGGGGGGGAGACCCAGTACTTC.

The V call is TRBV3-1, the J call TRBJ2-1; the match to TRBD2 covers 10 bases. The CDR3 is made up of 15 amino acids. V trimming: 3 bases; J trimming: 9 bases; junction bases outside the gene matches: 8. CDR1 is LGHDT, CDR2 YNNKEL, per germline (reference sequence). Here the CDR3 reads CASSHSSGGAGEQFF. The CDR3 DNA follows: TGTGCCAGCAGCCATAGCAGCGGGGGGGCTGGTGAGCAGTTCTTC.

The CDR3 DNA reads TGTGCCTGGAGTACTAGCGGTTTAACCAAGGGGGCCCAGTACTTC. This encodes CAWSTSGLTKGAQYF. The chain uses TRBV30 and TRBJ2-5, with 8 bases lining up with TRBD2. V shed 2 bases and J 9 bases; nucleotides not matched to a gene: 14. Germline V gene lookup returns CDR1 GTSNPN and CDR2 SVGIG (reference sequence). This CDR3 is built from 15 residues. Together with reference TRBV30 and TRBJ2-5, the CDR3 gives the full variable domain: SQTIHQWPATLVQPVGSPLSLECTVEGTSNPNLYWYRQAAGRGLQLLFYSVGIGQISSEVPQNLSASRPQDRQFILSSKKLLLSDSGFYLCAWSTSGLTKGAQYFGPGTRLLVL.

The chain uses TRBV10-3 and TRBJ1-1; D gene uncertain. Looked up from germline, CDR1 is ENHRY and CDR2 is SYGVKD. The CDR3 runs to 13 residues. V shed 6 bases and J shed 1 base, with 9 bases lying between them. In DNA, the CDR3 is TGTGCCATCAGCTTTGATTCGAACACTGAAGCTTTCTTT. Protein sequence: CAISFDSNTEAFF.

A few counts support this clonotype. V is TRBV4-2 and J is TRBJ1-5; TRBD1 might be the D (5 bases). V lost 6 bases to trimming and J lost 3 bases, with 12 bases between them. In germline, CDR1 is LGHNA, CDR2 YNFKEQ. This CDR3 has 14 amino acids. The CDR3 region is CASSQGRFNQPQHF. DNA of the CDR3: TGTGCCAGCAGTCAGGGACGATTCAATCAGCCCCAGCATTTT.

The rearrangement links TRBV20-1 to TRBJ1-2; weak D call: TRBD1 (6 bases). Deletions cut 1 base from V and 4 bases from J, with 7 bases between. This CDR3 region has 12 residues. Germline CDR1 reads DFQATT; CDR2 reads SNEGSKA (reference sequence). This CDR3 is CSARVRGYGYTF. CDR3 nucleotides: TGCAGTGCTAGAGTCAGGGGCTATGGCTACACCTTC.

V is TRBV5-1 and J is TRBJ2-7; D perhaps matches TRBD1 (6 bases). Germline V gene sequence: CDR1 SGHRS, CDR2 YFSETQ. This CDR3 spans 15 amino acids. Trimming left V 1 base short and J 1 base short, with 12 bases between. CDR3 nucleotide sequence: TGCGCCAGCAGCTTGACAGGGTTGAGGTCCTACGAGCAGTACTTC. Encoded protein: CASSLTGLRSYEQYF.

This clonotype was recorded at least ten times. V and J are TRBV11-2 and TRBJ2-3; 14 positions agree with TRBD2. Trimming cost V 4 bases and J 6 bases; bases outside gene matches: 12. The CDR3 has 18 amino acids. The germline V gene has CDR1 SGHAT and CDR2 FQNNGV. The DNA of the CDR3 is TGTGCCAGCAGCTCCATTCGGACTAGCGGGGGGCCTCGGGATACGCAGTATTTT. Translated: CASSSIRTSGGPRDTQYF.

The chain uses TRBV5-1 and TRBJ1-4; unclear D gene. The V end was cut by 3 bases, the J end by 0 bases, with 6 bases between. CDR1 is SGHRS, CDR2 YFSETQ, per germline. The CDR3 is 14 residues long. The CDR3 reads CASSSNPTNEKLFF. DNA of the CDR3: TGCGCCAGCAGCTCGAATCCAACTAATGAAAAACTGTTTTTT.

This clonotype turned up a few times. The chain carries TRBV7-9 and TRBJ2-3; no reliable D call. The length of the CDR3 is 12 residues. V lost 6 bases and J lost 6, with 10 bases in between. Germline assignment: CDR1 SEHNR and CDR2 FQNEAQ (reference sequence). CDR3 coding DNA: TGTGCCAGCAGAAAGGTGCCGGATACGCAGTATTTT. Its protein is CASRKVPDTQYF.

This clonotype turned up a few times. The chain has TRBV4-2 and TRBJ2-2, with 10 bases aligning to TRBD2. CDR1 is LGHNA and CDR2 is YNFKEQ in the germline V gene. Trimming removed 1 base from V and 2 bases from J; junction bases left unmatched: 7. This CDR3 has 18 residues. The CDR3 nucleotides are TGTGCCAGCAGCCAAGCGTATCCTAGCGGGGGTAACACCGGGGAGCTGTTTTTT. Protein sequence: CASSQAYPSGGNTGELFF.

This clonotype was observed a few times. The chain recombines TRBV7-9 with TRBJ2-3; D might be TRBD1 (6 bases). The V end lost 5 bases, the J end lost 0 bases, and 12 bases lay between the germline ends. The CDR3 is 15 amino acids. Germline CDR1 and CDR2: SEHNR and FQNEAQ (reference sequence). CDR3 sequence reads: CASSNREPSTDTQYF. The CDR3 nucleotides are TGTGCCAGCAGCAACAGGGAACCTAGCACAGATACGCAGTATTTT.

The J gene is TRBJ2-3, the V gene TRBV20-1; 11 bases fit TRBD2. The CDR3 runs to 18 residues. With V trimmed by 3 bases and J by 4 bases, 15 bases remained unmatched. Germline values: CDR1 DFQATT, CDR2 SNEGSKA (reference sequence). The CDR3: CSASPMKRSGGAPDTQYF. CDR3 DNA sequence: TGCAGTGCTAGCCCCATGAAGCGTAGCGGGGGGGCTCCAGATACGCAGTATTTT.

The gene calls are TRBV6-4 and TRBJ2-1, with D possibly TRBD2 on 5 matching bases. The V and J ends lost 3 bases and 7 bases respectively, with 22 bases between them. Germline V gene data show CDR1 as MRHNA and CDR2 as SNTAGT. CDR3 size: 17 residues. The CDR3 protein is CASSEEAPGLRPNEQFF. Written as DNA, the CDR3 is TGTGCCAGCAGTGAGGAGGCCCCGGGCCTGCGGCCAAATGAGCAGTTCTTC.